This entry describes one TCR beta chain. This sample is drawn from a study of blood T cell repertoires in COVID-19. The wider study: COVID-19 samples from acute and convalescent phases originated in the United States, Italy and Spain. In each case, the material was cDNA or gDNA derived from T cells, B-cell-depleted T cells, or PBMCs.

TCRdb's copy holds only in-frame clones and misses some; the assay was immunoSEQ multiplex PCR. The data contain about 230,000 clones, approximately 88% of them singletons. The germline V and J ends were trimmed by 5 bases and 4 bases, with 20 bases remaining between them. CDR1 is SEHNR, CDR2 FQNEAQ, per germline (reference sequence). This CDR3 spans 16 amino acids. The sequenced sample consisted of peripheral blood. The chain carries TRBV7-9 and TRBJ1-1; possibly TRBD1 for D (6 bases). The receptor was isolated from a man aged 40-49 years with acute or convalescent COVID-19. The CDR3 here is CASSPNPQQGRTEAFF. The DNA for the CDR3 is TGTGCCAGCAGCCCGAACCCTCAACAGGGCCGCACTGAAGCTTTCTTT.